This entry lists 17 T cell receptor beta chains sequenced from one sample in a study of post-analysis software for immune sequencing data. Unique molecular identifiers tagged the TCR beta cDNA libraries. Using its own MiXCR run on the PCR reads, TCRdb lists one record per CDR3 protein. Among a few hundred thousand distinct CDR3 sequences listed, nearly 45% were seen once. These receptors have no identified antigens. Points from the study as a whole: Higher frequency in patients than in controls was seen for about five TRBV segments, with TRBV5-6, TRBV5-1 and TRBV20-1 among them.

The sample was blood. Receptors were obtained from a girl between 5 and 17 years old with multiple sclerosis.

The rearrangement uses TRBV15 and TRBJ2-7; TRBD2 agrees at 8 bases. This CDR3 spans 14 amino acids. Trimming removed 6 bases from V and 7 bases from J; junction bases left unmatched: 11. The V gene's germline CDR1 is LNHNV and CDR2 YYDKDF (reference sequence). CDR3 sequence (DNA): TGTGCCACCAGTTCTGGCGGGAGGATTAATGAGCAGTACTTC. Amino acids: CATSSGGRINEQYF.

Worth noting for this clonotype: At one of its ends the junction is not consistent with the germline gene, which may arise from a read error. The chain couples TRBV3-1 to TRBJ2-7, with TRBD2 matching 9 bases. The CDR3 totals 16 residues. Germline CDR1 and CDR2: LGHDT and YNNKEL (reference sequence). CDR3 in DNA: TGTGCCAGCAGCCAAGACGTAGCGGGAGCAACATACGAGCAGCACTTC. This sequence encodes CASSQDVAGATYEQHF.

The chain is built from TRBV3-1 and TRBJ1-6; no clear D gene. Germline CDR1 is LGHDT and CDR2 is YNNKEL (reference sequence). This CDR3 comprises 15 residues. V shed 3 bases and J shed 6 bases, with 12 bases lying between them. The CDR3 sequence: CASSQEGLANSPLHF. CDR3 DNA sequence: TGTGCCAGCAGCCAGGAAGGACTGGCTAATTCACCCCTCCACTTT.

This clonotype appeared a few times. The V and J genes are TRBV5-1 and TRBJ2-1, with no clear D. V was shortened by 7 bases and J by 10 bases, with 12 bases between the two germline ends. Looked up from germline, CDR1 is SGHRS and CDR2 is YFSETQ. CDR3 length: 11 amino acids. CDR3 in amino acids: CASAEVREQFF. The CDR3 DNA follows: TGCGCCAGCGCAGAGGTTAGAGAGCAGTTCTTC.

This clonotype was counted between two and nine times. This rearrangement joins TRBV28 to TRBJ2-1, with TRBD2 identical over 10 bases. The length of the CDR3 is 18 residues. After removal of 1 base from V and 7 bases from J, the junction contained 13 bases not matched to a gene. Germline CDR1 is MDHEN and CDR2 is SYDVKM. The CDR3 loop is CASSLSPREREGQNEQFF. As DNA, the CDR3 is TGTGCCAGCAGTTTATCCCCCCGGGAGCGGGAGGGCCAGAATGAGCAGTTCTTC.

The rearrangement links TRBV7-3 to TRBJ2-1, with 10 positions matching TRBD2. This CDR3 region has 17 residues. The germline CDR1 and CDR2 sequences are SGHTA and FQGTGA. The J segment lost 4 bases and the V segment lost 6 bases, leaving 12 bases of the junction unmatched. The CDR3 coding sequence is TGTGCCAGCAGGCGCACTACTGGACTAGCGGATTACAATGAGCAGTTCTTC. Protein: CASRRTTGLADYNEQFF.

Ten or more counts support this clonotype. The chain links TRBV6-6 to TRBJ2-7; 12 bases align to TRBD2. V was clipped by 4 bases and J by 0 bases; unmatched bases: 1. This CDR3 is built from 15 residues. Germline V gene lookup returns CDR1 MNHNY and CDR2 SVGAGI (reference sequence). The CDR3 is CASSSGLAGSYEQYF. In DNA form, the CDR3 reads TGTGCCAGCAGTTCGGGACTAGCGGGCTCCTACGAGCAGTACTTC.

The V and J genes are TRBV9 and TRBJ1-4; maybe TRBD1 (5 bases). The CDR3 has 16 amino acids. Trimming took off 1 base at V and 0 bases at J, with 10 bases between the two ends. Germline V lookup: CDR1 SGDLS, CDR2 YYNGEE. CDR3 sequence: CASSVSPTATNEKLFF. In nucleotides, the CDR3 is TGTGCCAGCAGCGTAAGCCCGACAGCAACTAATGAAAAACTGTTTTTT. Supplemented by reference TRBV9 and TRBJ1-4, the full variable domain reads DSGVTQTPKHLITATGQRVTLRCSPRSGDLSVYWYQQSLDQGLQFLIQYYNGEERAKGNILERFSAQQFPDLHSELNLSSLELGDSALYFCASSVSPTATNEKLFFGSGTQLSVL.

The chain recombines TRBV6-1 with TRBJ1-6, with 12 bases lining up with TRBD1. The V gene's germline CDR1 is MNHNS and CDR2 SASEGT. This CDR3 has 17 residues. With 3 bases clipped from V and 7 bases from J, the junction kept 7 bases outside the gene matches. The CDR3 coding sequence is TGTGCCAGCAGTGACCAAGCGGGGACAGGGGGCAATTCACCCCTCCACTTT. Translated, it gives CASSDQAGTGGNSPLHF.

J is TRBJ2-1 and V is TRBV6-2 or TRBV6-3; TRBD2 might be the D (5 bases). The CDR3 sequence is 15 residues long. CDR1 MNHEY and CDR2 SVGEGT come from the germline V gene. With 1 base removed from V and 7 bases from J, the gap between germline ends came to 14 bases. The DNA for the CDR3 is TGTGCCAGCAGTTACTACGCCCCAACGGGGAATGAGCAGTTCTTC. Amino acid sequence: CASSYYAPTGNEQFF.

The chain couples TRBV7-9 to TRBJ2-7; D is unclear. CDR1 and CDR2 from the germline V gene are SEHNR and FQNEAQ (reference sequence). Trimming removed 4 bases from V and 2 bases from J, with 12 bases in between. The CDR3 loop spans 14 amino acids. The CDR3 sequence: CASSYGSRPYEQYF. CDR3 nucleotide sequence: TGTGCCAGCAGCTACGGCAGCCGACCCTACGAGCAGTACTTC.

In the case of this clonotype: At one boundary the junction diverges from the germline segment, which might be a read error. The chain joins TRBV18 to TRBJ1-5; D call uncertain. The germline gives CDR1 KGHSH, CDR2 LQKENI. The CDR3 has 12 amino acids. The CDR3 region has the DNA TGTGCCAGCTCACCAGGGAATCAGCCCCGGCATTTT. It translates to CASSPGNQPRHF.

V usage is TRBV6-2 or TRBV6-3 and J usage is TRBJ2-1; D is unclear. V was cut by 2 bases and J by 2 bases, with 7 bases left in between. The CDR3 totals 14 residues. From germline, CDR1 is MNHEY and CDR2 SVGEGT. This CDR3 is CASSYAAPYNEQFF. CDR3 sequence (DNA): TGTGCCAGCAGTTACGCGGCGCCCTACAATGAGCAGTTCTTC.

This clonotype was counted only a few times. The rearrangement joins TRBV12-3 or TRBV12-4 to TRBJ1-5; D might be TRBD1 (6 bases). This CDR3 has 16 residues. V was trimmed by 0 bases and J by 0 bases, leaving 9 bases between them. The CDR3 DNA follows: TGTGCCAGCAGTTTAGCCGGACAGAGTAGCAATCAGCCCCAGCATTTT. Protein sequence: CASSLAGQSSNQPQHF.

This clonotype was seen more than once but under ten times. The DNA of the CDR3 is TGCGCCAGCAGCCTCATACTACAGGGGGCTTACTCTGGGGCCAACGTCCTGACTTTC. Its protein is CASSLILQGAYSGANVLTF. The chain couples TRBV4-3 to TRBJ2-6, with TRBD1 matching 9 bases. Germline V lookup: CDR1 LGHNA, CDR2 YSLEER. CDR3 length: 19 amino acids. V shed 4 bases, J shed 0 bases, and the junction held 10 bases outside the gene matches.

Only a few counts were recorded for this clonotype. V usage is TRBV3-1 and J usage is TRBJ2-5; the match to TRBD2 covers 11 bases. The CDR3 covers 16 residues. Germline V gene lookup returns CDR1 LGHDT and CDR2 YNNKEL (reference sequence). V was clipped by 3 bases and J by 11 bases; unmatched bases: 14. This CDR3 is CASSQELSGRAGEQYF. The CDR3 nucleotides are TGTGCCAGCAGCCAGGAACTTAGCGGGAGGGCCGGTGAGCAGTACTTC.

The CDR3: CASSNHMVDTQYF. CDR3 in DNA: TGTGCCAGCAGTAACCACATGGTAGATACGCAGTATTTT. The J gene is TRBJ2-3, the V gene TRBV27; D gene ambiguous. Per the germline V gene, CDR1 is MNHEY and CDR2 is SMNVEV (reference sequence). The V end was cut by 5 bases, the J end by 5 bases, with 11 bases between. The CDR3 totals 13 residues.